Listed below are T cell receptor beta chains from one sample, sequenced in a study of cytomegalovirus exposure and HLA in healthy donors. Only in-frame clones appear in the TCRdb table, and some are missing; sequencing was by immunoSEQ multiplex PCR. This sample has around 64,000 clones, with approximately 58% found just once. Sequenced: PBMCs. These receptors were obtained from a woman aged 50 to 65 in good health and CMV-seronegative. CDR3s include the opening cysteine and the closing phenylalanine or tryptophan. A D gene is named only where the DNA matches it firmly. Rows may omit the clone size; those that give it use once, few, many or a size class.

D | size | V | CDR3
TRBD2 | once | TRBV5-1 | CASSWTGTSGSTSTDTQYF
NA | few | TRBV27 | CASSPGGSYEQYF
NA | NA | TRBV2 | CASSDELADTQYF
NA | once | TRBV29-1 | CSVRQGGELFF
NA | NA | TRBV28 | CASSLSVGAGDYGYTF
TRBD2 | NA | TRBV5-1 | CASSLIAGVFETQYF
TRBD1 | NA | TRBV19 | CATKRIGTVGSQPQHF
NA | NA | TRBV5-1 | CASRPPGQSYEQYF
NA | few | TRBV30 | CAWSVSDLVGGTF
NA | NA | TRBV13 | CASSLGRGIPQHF
TRBD2 | NA | TRBV5-1 | CASSLEWTSEPYEQYF
NA | NA | TRBV6-6 | CASSTAGRLNTEAFF
NA | NA | TRBV5-6 | CASSPLGGDHNEQFF
TRBD1 | few | TRBV2 | CASGPDRGSAQYF
NA | NA | TRBV6-1 | CASTQGGEGVGEQYF
TRBD1 | few | TRBV7-2 | CASSSQQGAEAFF
NA | NA | TRBV7-9 | CASRRGGGEKLFF
NA | few | TRBV19 | CASSIDWGRATNEKLFF
NA | few | TRBV28 | CASSTGTNNYGYTF
NA | NA | TRBV19 | CASSPQVQGPQHF
NA | few | TRBV11-2 | CASSFDGNNYEQYF
NA | NA | TRBV7-2 | CASSINRDTQYF
TRBD1 | few | TRBV10-3 | CAISGQGVWGTEAFF
TRBD2 | NA | TRBV29-1 | CSVDGRGDQGPRALETQYF
NA | NA | TRBV19 | CASSIGLAYLGTQYF
NA | NA | TRBV2 | CASSELRADTQYF
NA | NA | TRBV28 | CASSPGGGKGNTEAFF
TRBD1 | NA | TRBV6-8 | CASRRETGMVNEKLFF
NA | NA | TRBV19 | CASTSGWGYEKLFF
TRBD1 | NA | TRBV5-6 | CASSLGQGSNQPQHF
NA | NA | TRBV7-9 | CSSSLEADSYEQYF
TRBD1 | NA | TRBV6-5 | CASSGRGQGRLTFF
NA | NA | TRBV5-6 | CASSFGRGYADTQYF